Below are 17 T cell receptor beta chains sequenced from a single sample in a study of patients and donors after allogeneic stem cell transplantation (dated by TCRdb to about 2020). The method behind the library was RT-PCR. Sequencer: NextSeq 550. The raw public data were reprocessed by TCRdb itself: fastp quality trimming at Q25, MiXCR clonotype calling, in-frame beta chains only. For every CDR3 protein sequence, its rows merge into one entry that carries the most common genes and DNA. The sample includes approximately 160,000 distinct CDR3 sequences, with about 30% observed a single time. Jointly, the top ten make up 2.5% to 3.5% of the sample. The sequencing input was blood, either unsorted or a sorted T cell fraction (not recorded which). These receptors were taken from a human donor who was either an allogeneic HSCT recipient or a stem cell or donor lymphocyte infusion donor (not recorded which). It is not recorded whose cells these are; they may come from a transplant donor.

The V and J genes are TRBV9 and TRBJ2-7; D possibly corresponds to TRBD2 (6 bases). The germline V gene encodes CDR1 SGDLS and CDR2 YYNGEE. Between the trimmed V and J ends, which lost 0 bases and 3 bases, there was a span of 13 bases. The CDR3 spans 15 residues. The CDR3 DNA sequence: TGTGCCAGCAGCGTAGAGGGGACTTACAGCTACGAGCAGTACTTC. The encoded protein is CASSVEGTYSYEQYF.

The chain links TRBV10-3 to TRBJ2-3; perhaps TRBD1 as D (6 bases). V gave up 6 bases and J gave up 1 base, with 8 bases separating them. The CDR3 is 13 residues long. CDR1 and CDR2 (germline): ENHRY, SYGVKD. The CDR3 protein is CAIRPGGTDTQYF. The CDR3 DNA reads as TGTGCCATCAGACCAGGGGGCACAGATACGCAGTATTTT.

The chain uses TRBV27 and TRBJ2-7; 7 bases match TRBD2. The germline CDR1 and CDR2 sequences are MNHEY and SMNVEV (reference sequence). With V trimmed by 7 bases and J by 4 bases, 13 bases remained unmatched. CDR3 length: 15 amino acids. The CDR3 nucleotides are TGTGCCAGCAAAAAGGGAGTTTGGGGGGGGTACGAGCAGTACTTC. This codes for CASKKGVWGGYEQYF.

The chain employs TRBV11-1 and TRBJ2-7; TRBD2 agrees at 11 bases. After removal of 9 bases from V and 4 bases from J, the junction contained 2 bases not matched to a gene. The CDR3 is 12 residues long. Germline CDR1 reads SGHAT; CDR2 reads FQDESV (reference sequence). The CDR3 region is CASSSGRYEQYF. The CDR3, as DNA: TGTGCCAGTTCTAGCGGGAGGTACGAGCAGTACTTC.

This clonotype was seen ten or more times. This chain links TRBV5-1 with TRBJ1-2; D possibly corresponds to TRBD1 (6 bases). Between the trimmed V and J ends, which lost 5 bases and 4 bases, there was a span of 18 bases. The CDR3 sequence is 15 residues long. The germline V gene has CDR1 SGHRS and CDR2 YFSETQ. Here the CDR3 reads CASSSTGSRVYGYTF. The CDR3 nucleotides are TGCGCCAGCAGTTCAACAGGGAGTCGGGTCTATGGCTACACCTTC.

The chain is built from TRBV13 and TRBJ2-5; a weak D match, TRBD1 (5 bases). CDR3 size: 14 residues. Per germline, CDR1 PRHDT and CDR2 FYEKMQ (reference sequence). V gave up 4 bases and J gave up 0 bases, with 9 bases separating them. CDR3 region: CASSWFRDQETQYF. The CDR3 DNA reads as TGTGCCAGCAGCTGGTTCAGGGACCAAGAGACCCAGTACTTC.

This clonotype was detected once. V usage is TRBV7-9 and J usage is TRBJ1-2, with a possible D match to TRBD1 (5 bases). The CDR3 covers 13 residues. Trimming stripped 6 bases from V and 6 bases from J, with 14 bases between. Germline V gene data show CDR1 as SEHNR and CDR2 as FQNEAQ (reference sequence). DNA of the CDR3: TGTGCCAGCAGGTCGGGGCTCGACCATGGCTACACCTTC. It translates to CASRSGLDHGYTF.

CDR3 in DNA: TGTGCCACCACGAAGGCTAGCGGGAGTCGCACGCAGTATTTT. It is translated as CATTKASGSRTQYF. This chain uses TRBV6-2 or TRBV6-3 with TRBJ2-3; 10 bases are shared with TRBD2. Germline loops: CDR1 MNHEY, CDR2 SVGEGT. The CDR3 runs 14 residues. Germline trimming cut 10 bases from V and 9 bases from J; bases unmatched to any gene: 13.

The V and J genes are TRBV9 and TRBJ1-1, with TRBD1 identical over 9 bases. Germline V gives CDR1 SGDLS, CDR2 YYNGEE. J was trimmed by 4 bases and V by 3 bases; bases with no gene match: 4. This CDR3 has 14 residues. Here the CDR3 reads CASSAGQGITEAFF. Written as DNA, the CDR3 is TGTGCCAGCAGCGCAGGACAGGGGATCACTGAAGCTTTCTTT.

V and J are TRBV28 and TRBJ2-7; D is perhaps TRBD2 (6 bases). CDR3 length equals 13 residues. Trimming shortened V by 6 bases and J by 3 bases, and 12 bases separated the two germline ends. CDR1 and CDR2 from the germline V gene are MDHEN and SYDVKM. In DNA, the CDR3 is TGTGCCAGCAGGCGGGACTTGGACTACGAGCAGTACTTC. It yields the protein CASRRDLDYEQYF.

This chain joins TRBV5-1 and TRBJ2-5; D is perhaps TRBD1 (5 bases). From germline, CDR1 is SGHRS and CDR2 YFSETQ. The CDR3 loop spans 13 amino acids. Trimming took off 0 bases at V and 3 bases at J, with 6 bases between the two ends. The CDR3 DNA reads as TGCGCCAGCAGCTTGGGGACAAAAGAGACCCAGTACTTC. It translates to CASSLGTKETQYF. The full variable domain, with the rest looked up from reference TRBV5-1 and TRBJ2-5, is KAGVTQTPRYLIKTRGQQVTLSCSPISGHRSVSWYQQTPGQGLQFLFEYFSETQRNKGNFPGRFSGRQFSNSRSEMNVSTLELGDSALYLCASSLGTKETQYFGPGTRLLVL.

This clonotype was found a few times. The V gene is TRBV7-2, the J gene TRBJ1-1; D is ambiguous. The CDR3 covers 12 residues. Germline assignment: CDR1 SGHTA and CDR2 FQGNSA. V was pared by 5 bases and J by 5 bases, with 9 bases between. In DNA, the CDR3 is TGTGCCAGCAGCCCTGGGTGGACTGAAGCTTTCTTT. This gives the protein CASSPGWTEAFF.

This clonotype was seen more than once but under ten times. V and J are TRBV10-3 and TRBJ1-2, with D maybe TRBD1 (5 bases). The germline V gene has CDR1 ENHRY and CDR2 SYGVKD. The V end lost 6 bases, the J end lost 0 bases, and 11 bases lay between the germline ends. CDR3 length: 14 residues. The DNA of the CDR3 is TGTGCCATCAGCGGTAGGGGAACTAACTATGGCTACACCTTC. It codes for CAISGRGTNYGYTF.

The chain joins TRBV28 to TRBJ1-2; D unresolved. This CDR3 comprises 15 residues. Germline CDR1 and CDR2: MDHEN and SYDVKM. Trimming pared 6 bases from V and 4 bases from J, leaving 18 bases between. This chain's CDR3 is CASRPFGFSGYGYTF. The CDR3 DNA reads as TGTGCCAGCAGACCCTTCGGATTTTCGGGCTATGGCTACACCTTC.

This clonotype was seen just once. The rearrangement links TRBV3-1 to TRBJ2-7; D remains unclear. Trimming left V 1 base short and J 6 bases short, with 10 bases between. The V gene's germline CDR1 is LGHDT and CDR2 YNNKEL (reference sequence). This CDR3 spans 13 amino acids. The CDR3 sequence: CASSQVTATEQYF. The DNA of the CDR3 is TGTGCCAGCAGCCAAGTAACAGCGACCGAGCAGTACTTC.

This clonotype was seen a handful of times. V is TRBV29-1 and J is TRBJ2-3; D perhaps matches TRBD2 (5 bases). Trimming left V 4 bases short and J 2 bases short, with 16 bases between. CDR1 is SQVTM, CDR2 ANQGSEA, per germline. This CDR3 is 15 amino acids long. The CDR3 loop reads CSVGAEGVTTDTQYF. The CDR3 DNA sequence: TGCAGCGTTGGAGCCGAGGGAGTAACCACAGATACGCAGTATTTT.

The table lists this clonotype with a few counts. The genes are TRBV10-3 and TRBJ1-5, with D perhaps TRBD1 (6 bases). Germline-derived CDR1 and CDR2 are ENHRY and SYGVKD. The CDR3 runs to 15 residues. V lost 4 bases to trimming and J lost 0 bases, with 10 bases between them. CDR3 in DNA: TGTGCCATCAGTGGAGGGACACCTAGCAATCAGCCCCAGCATTTT. This codes for CAISGGTPSNQPQHF.